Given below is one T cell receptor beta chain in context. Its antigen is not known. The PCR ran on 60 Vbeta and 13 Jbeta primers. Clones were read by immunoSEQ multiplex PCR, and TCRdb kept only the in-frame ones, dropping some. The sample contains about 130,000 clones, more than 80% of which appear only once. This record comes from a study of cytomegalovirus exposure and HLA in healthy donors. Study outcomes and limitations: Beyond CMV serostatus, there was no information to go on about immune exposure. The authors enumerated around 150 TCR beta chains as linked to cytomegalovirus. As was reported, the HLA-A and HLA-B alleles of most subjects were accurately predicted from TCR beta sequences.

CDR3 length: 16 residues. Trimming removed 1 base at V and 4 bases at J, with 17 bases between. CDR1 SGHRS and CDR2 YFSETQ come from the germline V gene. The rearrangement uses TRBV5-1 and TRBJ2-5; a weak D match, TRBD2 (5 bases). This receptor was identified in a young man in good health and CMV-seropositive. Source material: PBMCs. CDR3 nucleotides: TGCGCCAGCAGCTTGCACCGGCGAGCGGTGGGAGAGACCCAGTACTTC. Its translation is CASSLHRRAVGETQYF.